Below, 3 T cell receptor beta chains from the same sample are listed, as sequenced in a study of CD8 T cells in Susac syndrome. Reverse transcription of about 0.45 to 1 ug RNA used random hexamers. TCRdb reprocessed the immunoSEQ multiplex PCR reads with MiXCR, giving one entry per CDR3 protein. The data show 400,000 to 550,000 distinct CDR3 sequences, around 83% seen once. The specimen was CD8+ T cells from PBMCs. The receptors come from a human donor with multiple sclerosis.

The chain joins TRBV5-1 to TRBJ2-1; TRBD1 agrees at 7 bases. The V and J ends lost 4 bases and 3 bases, in that order; junction bases with no gene match: 10. The V gene's germline CDR1 is SGHRS and CDR2 YFSETQ. CDR3 length: 16 residues. CDR3 protein: CASSQKRQGGYNEQFF. The DNA of the CDR3 is TGCGCCAGCAGCCAGAAACGACAGGGCGGCTACAATGAGCAGTTCTTC.

Turning to this clonotype: The junction departs from the called germline gene at one end, perhaps through a read error. The rearrangement links TRBV13 to TRBJ1-6; D ambiguous. From germline, CDR1 is PRHDT and CDR2 FYEKMQ (reference sequence). The length of the CDR3 is 14 residues. The CDR3 sequence: CAGSSTEDNSPLHF. CDR3 sequence (DNA): TGTGCCGGCAGCTCGACCGAGGATAATTCACCCCTCCACTTT.

The chain has TRBV12-3 or TRBV12-4 and TRBJ1-1, with 9 bases matching TRBD1. CDR3 length: 15 amino acids. J gave up 1 base and V 6 bases, and 6 bases lay outside the gene matches. The DNA of the CDR3 is TGTGCCAGCAGCCTTGACAGGGGGGAGAACACTGAAGCTTTCTTT. This encodes CASSLDRGENTEAFF.